A single sample is the source of the 20 T cell receptor beta chains below, sequenced in a study of human T cells and chemical hapten exposure. This sample's time point: patch test 2, 6 weeks after DPC sensitization. Described treatment: therapeutic diphenylcyclopropenone sensitization with weekly scalp DPC. TCRdb fed the RACE reads into MiXCR, producing one record per CDR3 protein. Of around 67,000 distinct CDR3 sequences in the sample, 7.5% to 9.5% were seen once. The sample in question was whole blood, obtained in connection with sensitization to the hapten diphenylcyclopropenone (DPC). Every receptor here comes from a woman aged 50 to 60 with alopecia areata. Some clones in this sample may be carry-over from other donors' samples.

CDR3 in DNA: TGTGCCACCAGCAGTGAATTCCACAACACCGGGGAGCTGTTTTTT. Its translation is CATSSEFHNTGELFF. This sequence joins TRBV15 and TRBJ2-2; D not resolved. The CDR3 length is 15 residues. CDR1 and CDR2 from the germline V gene are LNHNV and YYDKDF (reference sequence). Trimming shortened V by 3 bases and J by 2 bases, and 10 bases separated the two germline ends.

This chain links TRBV6-6 with TRBJ1-1; perhaps TRBD1 as D (5 bases). Germline V CDR1 and CDR2: MNHNY, SVGAGI (reference sequence). Trimming stripped 7 bases from V and 6 bases from J, with 15 bases between. CDR3 length: 13 residues. The CDR3 sequence is CASNPGPGAEAFF. Here the CDR3 DNA reads TGTGCCAGCAATCCCGGCCCGGGGGCTGAAGCTTTCTTT.

This clonotype was found a few times. This sequence joins TRBV2 and TRBJ1-6, with D unresolved. The CDR3 has 11 residues. Trimming removed 7 bases at V and 7 bases at J, with 5 bases between. Germline V gene lookup returns CDR1 SNHLY and CDR2 FYNNEI. The CDR3 DNA follows: TGTGCCAGCAATGGAAATTCACCCCTCCACTTT. Translation: CASNGNSPLHF.

The chain links TRBV6-1 to TRBJ2-7; 8 nucleotides agree with TRBD2. Germline trimming cut 6 bases from V and 0 bases from J; bases unmatched to any gene: 7. The CDR3 runs 15 residues. Looked up from germline, CDR1 is MNHNS and CDR2 is SASEGT. CDR3 DNA: TGTGCCAGCAGACCAAAGCGGGGGAGCTCCTACGAGCAGTACTTC. Its translation: CASRPKRGSSYEQYF.

This clonotype was counted ten times or more. The V call is TRBV11-2, the J call TRBJ1-6; the D is unclear. The ends were cut back, 0 bases at V and 6 bases at J, with 9 bases in the middle. CDR3 length: 15 residues. CDR1 and CDR2 from the germline V gene are SGHAT and FQNNGV. The CDR3 nucleotides are TGTGCCAGCAGCTTAGAACCGGGTCCTAATTCACCCCTCCACTTT. It specifies CASSLEPGPNSPLHF.

The chain is built from TRBV7-2 and TRBJ2-5, with 8 bases matching TRBD2. CDR1 SGHTA and CDR2 FQGNSA come from the germline V gene. Unmatched junction bases numbered 2, after V lost 1 base and J lost 4 bases. CDR3 size: 14 residues. CDR3 bases: TGTGCCAGCAGCTTAGGGACTAGCCCAGAGACCCAGTACTTC. Its protein is CASSLGTSPETQYF.

The sample holds many counts of this clonotype. The chain is built from TRBV7-2 and TRBJ2-1, with 11 positions matching TRBD2. Germline values: CDR1 SGHTA, CDR2 FQGNSA. The CDR3 contains 15 residues. V trimming: 3 bases; J trimming: 9 bases; junction bases outside the gene matches: 7. CDR3 protein: CASSFLTSGGSEQFF. CDR3 DNA: TGTGCCAGCAGCTTCCTCACTAGCGGGGGCAGTGAGCAGTTCTTC.

Many counts were recorded for this clonotype. The chain joins TRBV7-8 to TRBJ1-5; D remains unclear. Germline CDR1 reads SGHVS; CDR2 reads FQNEAQ. Trimming shortened V by 0 bases and J by 4 bases, and 13 bases separated the two germline ends. The length of the CDR3 is 16 residues. The CDR3 sequence is CASSLAGRVINQPQHF. In DNA form, the CDR3 reads TGTGCCAGCAGCTTAGCGGGAAGGGTGATAAATCAGCCCCAGCATTTT.

The chain combines TRBV27 with TRBJ2-7; possible D gene TRBD2, 5 bases. This CDR3 comprises 15 residues. V was pared by 6 bases and J by 2 bases, with 17 bases between. The germline V gene has CDR1 MNHEY and CDR2 SMNVEV (reference sequence). Here the CDR3 DNA reads TGTGCCAGCAGCGCCAGAGGGAGAGGGACCTACGAGCAGTACTTC. Its protein is CASSARGRGTYEQYF.

This clonotype was seen at least ten times. The chain links TRBV6-2 or TRBV6-3 to TRBJ1-5; D is unresolved. The V and J ends lost 4 bases and 2 bases respectively, with 3 bases between them. This CDR3 region has 12 residues. Germline assignment: CDR1 MNHEY and CDR2 SVGEGT. The CDR3 nucleotides are TGTGCCAGCAGTTTTGGCAATCAGCCCCAGCATTTT. Translation: CASSFGNQPQHF.

This clonotype has a handful of counts. This sequence joins TRBV3-1 and TRBJ2-3; D may be TRBD2 (6 bases). Germline-derived CDR1 and CDR2 are LGHDT and YNNKEL (reference sequence). The CDR3 runs to 15 residues. Deletions cut 4 bases from V and 3 bases from J, with 14 bases between. This CDR3 is CASSPRRGGTDTQYF. The DNA of the CDR3 is TGTGCCAGCAGCCCCCGGAGGGGAGGTACAGATACGCAGTATTTT.

This chain links TRBV20-1 with TRBJ1-5; tentative D call: TRBD1 (6 bases). The CDR3 runs 14 residues. CDR1 is DFQATT, CDR2 SNEGSKA, per germline (reference sequence). V lost 1 base and J 7 bases, leaving 14 bases between the germline ends. The CDR3 reads CSARAGAIEQPQHF. The CDR3 DNA is TGCAGTGCTAGAGCAGGGGCGATAGAACAGCCCCAGCATTTT.

In its sample, this clonotype was seen a few times. The chain joins TRBV6-5 to TRBJ2-4, with D tentatively TRBD1 (6 bases). In germline, CDR1 is MNHEY, CDR2 SVGAGI. This CDR3 is 15 amino acids long. Trimming took off 4 bases at V and 6 bases at J, with 16 bases between the two ends. CDR3 sequence reads: CASSSDRRSVNIQYF. The CDR3 bases are TGTGCCAGCAGTTCCGACAGGCGCTCGGTAAACATTCAGTACTTC.

The sample holds a few counts of this clonotype. The chain recombines TRBV2 with TRBJ2-1; 8 positions match TRBD2. The CDR3 is made up of 16 amino acids. V shed 2 bases and J 5 bases; nucleotides not matched to a gene: 8. From germline, CDR1 is SNHLY and CDR2 FYNNEI. CDR3 region: CASSERSGGRNNEQFF. CDR3 nucleotides: TGTGCCAGCAGTGAACGGAGCGGGGGTCGGAACAATGAGCAGTTCTTC.

This clonotype was picked up a small number of times. The chain combines TRBV4-3 with TRBJ2-1; D not certain. The V gene's germline CDR1 is LGHNA and CDR2 YSLEER. The CDR3 is 16 amino acids. Trimming stripped 4 bases from V and 4 bases from J, with 17 bases between. The CDR3 sequence is CASSRSHQALYNEQFF. DNA of the CDR3: TGCGCCAGCAGCCGTTCCCACCAGGCCCTATACAATGAGCAGTTCTTC.

This chain joins TRBV20-1 and TRBJ1-5; D is possibly TRBD1 (5 bases). The CDR3 extends over 14 amino acids. Germline V CDR1 and CDR2: DFQATT, SNEGSKA (reference sequence). Trimming stripped 3 bases from V and 6 bases from J, with 15 bases between. The chain's CDR3 is CSASYRGEGQPQHF. As DNA, the CDR3 is TGCAGTGCTAGTTATCGGGGGGAGGGTCAGCCCCAGCATTTT.

CDR3 coding DNA: TGCAGTGCTAGAACCGGGACAGGGGGCACGGGCCGGTTCCCATCAAAAAGCACAGATACGCAGTATTTT. Amino acids: CSARTGTGGTGRFPSKSTDTQYF. The V and J genes are TRBV20-1 and TRBJ2-3, with 12 bases that match TRBD1. The CDR3 loop spans 23 amino acids. In germline, CDR1 is DFQATT, CDR2 SNEGSKA (reference sequence). Unmatched junction bases numbered 24, after V lost 2 bases and J lost 0 bases.

This clonotype occurred many times. The V and J genes are TRBV6-5 and TRBJ2-4; no reliable D call. The CDR3 spans 16 residues. The V end was cut by 4 bases, the J end by 0 bases, with 13 bases between. Germline values: CDR1 MNHEY, CDR2 SVGAGI. For the CDR3, the DNA is TGTGCCAGCAGTTCCTTGGACGGTCTAGCCAAAAACATTCAGTACTTC. Protein: CASSSLDGLAKNIQYF.

This clonotype was found many times. The chain employs TRBV9 and TRBJ2-7; D is undetermined. This CDR3 contains 16 residues. Germline assignment: CDR1 SGDLS and CDR2 YYNGEE. V dropped 3 bases and J dropped 5 bases, with 21 bases sitting between them. CDR3 coding DNA: TGTGCCAGCAGCGCCCTAGTGGGTGTTGGATCCAACGAGCAGTACTTC. It is translated as CASSALVGVGSNEQYF. The entire variable domain, with the rest obtained from reference TRBV9 and TRBJ2-7, is as follows: DSGVTQTPKHLITATGQRVTLRCSPRSGDLSVYWYQQSLDQGLQFLIQYYNGEERAKGNILERFSAQQFPDLHSELNLSSLELGDSALYFCASSALVGVGSNEQYFGPGTRLTVT.

The V gene is TRBV11-2, the J gene TRBJ2-3, with D tentatively TRBD2 (5 bases). This CDR3 has 13 residues. Germline CDR1 reads SGHAT; CDR2 reads FQNNGV. Trimming left V 4 bases short and J 4 bases short, with 9 bases between. The CDR3 DNA is TGTGCCAGCAGCTCGAGGGCGCCAGATACGCAGTATTTT. This gives the protein CASSSRAPDTQYF.